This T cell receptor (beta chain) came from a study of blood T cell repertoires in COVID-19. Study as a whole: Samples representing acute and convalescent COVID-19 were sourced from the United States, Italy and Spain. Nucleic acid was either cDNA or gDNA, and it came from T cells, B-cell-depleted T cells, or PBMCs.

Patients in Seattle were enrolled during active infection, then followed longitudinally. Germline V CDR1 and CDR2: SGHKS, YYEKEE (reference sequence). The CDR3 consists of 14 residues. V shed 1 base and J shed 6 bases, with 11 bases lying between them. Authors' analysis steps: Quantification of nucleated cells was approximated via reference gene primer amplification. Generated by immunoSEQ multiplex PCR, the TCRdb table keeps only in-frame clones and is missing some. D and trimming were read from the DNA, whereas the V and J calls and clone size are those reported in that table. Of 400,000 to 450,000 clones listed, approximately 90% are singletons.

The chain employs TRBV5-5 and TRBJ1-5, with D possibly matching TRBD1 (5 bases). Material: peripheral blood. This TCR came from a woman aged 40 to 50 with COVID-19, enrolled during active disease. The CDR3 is CASSLKGEFQPQHF. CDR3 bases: TGTGCCAGCAGCTTGAAAGGGGAATTTCAGCCCCAGCATTTT.